The TCR beta chain described here comes from a study of T cell responses to AZD1222 COVID-19 vaccine listed by TCRdb under 2021. Background on the whole study: TCR sequencing was performed for about 240 trial participants, of whom approximately 200 were given two doses of AZD1222 and 26 were given two doses of MenACWY control vaccine. Trial participants were enrolled by age into 18-55, 56-69 and 70-plus year subgroups, with around 150, 28 and 57 TCR-sequenced participants respectively. General findings and caveats noted by the study authors: Conclusions about previously exposed vaccinees are limited because only 5 or 6 AZD1222 recipients were SARS-CoV-2 seropositive at baseline. CD4 TCRs associated with the vaccine covered the entire spike protein, and the dominant responses were in regions 160-218 and 743-854. The 56-69-year group was small, and its depth increase did not reach significance, likely because of low power. Spike-specific TCR breadth and depth rose significantly after two AZD1222 doses compared with day 0 and with MenACWY recipients. Epitopes outside the regions mutated in the B.1.351 and B.1.1.7 variants were reportedly recognized by nearly half of the unique spike-specific TCRs. Most participants were white British and females outnumbered males, and the authors suggested that clonal diversity may have been underestimated. No day 14 peak-response samples were available, so repertoires were characterized only after the peak T cell response.

From a lookup of the germline V gene, CDR1 and CDR2 are LGHNT and FRNRAP. Trimming takes 0 bases from V and 2 bases from J, and the germline ends sit 11 bases apart. The CDR3 contains 15 residues, cysteine and phenylalanine counted. Of all the DNA, just the CDR3 is kept, 45 bases in frame from base 1. Turning to this clone: Its antigen is unknown. Base qualities are not provided; no much larger clone lies one nucleotide away.

The sample's time point label, decoded: about 28 days (+/-7) after the second vaccine dose. AZD1222 recipients given second doses at about 4 weeks or at about 12 weeks were pooled, since spike-specific TCR depth and breadth were not found to differ between the two schedules. The vaccinee samples were drawn from two UK trials, COV001 and COV002, one of which was a single-blind randomized controlled phase 2/3 trial testing AZD1222 (ChAdOx1 nCoV-19) in healthy adults. For TCRbeta chain sequencing, PBMC samples were collected from trial participants at day 0 and at day 28 after the second dose. The CDR3 regions of human TCRbeta chains were subjected to immunosequencing. From the authors' description of their analysis: TCRs in the repertoires were compared against a reference library of SARS-CoV-2-specific TCRs that had been generated with the MIRA antigen-specificity platform. Breadth was defined as the fraction of unique TCRs that were SARS-CoV-2-associated. Depth was defined as the fraction of total T cells that were SARS-CoV-2-associated. Using the MIRA data, each spike-specific TCR was mapped to the spike region that the TCR reacts to and placed in a CD4 or CD8 class. Log10-transformed breadth and depth values were compared by one-way ANOVA with Sidak's multiple comparisons tests. TCRdb re-hosts the immuneACCESS table, in-frame sequences only. Its copies lack some clones; in the studies checked, an unresolved V gene accounts for under half of them, and the cause for the rest is not known. The V and J calls and clone size are taken from that table; D and trimming were inferred from the DNA. The sample table shows more than 120,000 clones, and almost 95% are seen once. The top ten clonotypes cover about a tenth of the sample.

The clonotype originates from an adult who received the AZD1222 COVID-19 vaccine. This chain is built from TRBV12-5 and TRBJ2-7; a tentative D call is TRBD2 (6 bases match). This material consisted of peripheral blood, taken 28 days after the second AZD1222 dose. The DNA sequence is as follows: TGTGCTAGTGGTTTGGTTCAGGGAGGTCCCTACGAGCAGTACTTC. This translates into CASGLVQGGPYEQYF.